This is a list of T cell receptor beta chains from one sample in a study of response to subunit inactivated influenza vaccine. Via MiXCR, TCRdb re-called the RT-PCR reads, giving one row per CDR3 protein. This table holds over 400,000 distinct CDR3 sequences, 11% found once. Sequences were derived from PBMCs from blood, sampled about 40 days after vaccination. The receptors here all came from a man in his forties or fifties who received an inactivated influenza vaccine. Both conserved end residues are part of each CDR3. Fields, in order: clone size, J gene, V gene, D gene, CDR3 DNA, CDR3 protein. A D gene is named only where the DNA matches it firmly. Expanded clones get a size class; other rows say once, few or many, or leave the size out.

abundance: .; j_gene: TRBJ2-4; v_gene: TRBV7-2; d_gene: .; CDR3nt: TGTGCCAGCAGCCCTGGGGGGGCTCAGGACAAAAACATTCAGTACTTC; CDR3aa: CASSPGGAQDKNIQYF
abundance: .; j_gene: TRBJ1-2; v_gene: TRBV6-1; d_gene: TRBD1; CDR3nt: TGTGCCAGCTCCGGCGGACAGGGTGCCCCCTATGGCTACACCTTC; CDR3aa: CASSGGQGAPYGYTF
abundance: many; j_gene: TRBJ2-7; v_gene: TRBV4-2; d_gene: TRBD2; CDR3nt: TGTGCCAGCAGCCAAGCTGGTAGCGGGGGATACGAGCAGTACTTC; CDR3aa: CASSQAGSGGYEQYF
abundance: few; j_gene: TRBJ1-4; v_gene: TRBV7-6; d_gene: .; CDR3nt: TGTGCCAGCAGCCTAGCACAGGGTGTCACTGAAAAACTGTTTTTT; CDR3aa: CASSLAQGVTEKLFF
abundance: few; j_gene: TRBJ2-7; v_gene: TRBV12-3/TRBV12-4; d_gene: .; CDR3nt: TGTGCCAGCAGGATAACAGGGACCTACGAGCAGTACTTC; CDR3aa: CASRITGTYEQYF
abundance: many; j_gene: TRBJ1-2; v_gene: TRBV7-2; d_gene: .; CDR3nt: TGTGCCAGCAGCCTGACCCAGGTCGGAGGCTACACCTTC; CDR3aa: CASSLTQVGGYTF
abundance: many; j_gene: TRBJ2-7; v_gene: TRBV5-5; d_gene: .; CDR3nt: TGTGCCAGCAGCTTGGGGACAGACTACGAGCAGTACTTC; CDR3aa: CASSLGTDYEQYF
abundance: .; j_gene: TRBJ1-2; v_gene: TRBV27; d_gene: .; CDR3nt: TGTGCCAGCAAGGGTACCGACAGGACCTATGGCTACACCTTC; CDR3aa: CASKGTDRTYGYTF
abundance: .; j_gene: TRBJ2-4; v_gene: TRBV6-2/TRBV6-3; d_gene: .; CDR3nt: TGTGCCAGCAGGACGGAGGACATTCAGTACTTC; CDR3aa: CASRTEDIQYF
abundance: few; j_gene: TRBJ2-1; v_gene: TRBV10-2; d_gene: TRBD2; CDR3nt: TGCGCCAGCGGGGGCGGGAGGACCTACAATGAGCAGTTCTTC; CDR3aa: CASGGGRTYNEQFF
abundance: .; j_gene: TRBJ2-7; v_gene: TRBV6-1; d_gene: TRBD1; CDR3nt: TGTGCCAGCAGAGATCCGGGACAGGGAGTCTACGAGCAGTACTTC; CDR3aa: CASRDPGQGVYEQYF
abundance: .; j_gene: TRBJ1-4; v_gene: TRBV7-2; d_gene: .; CDR3nt: TGTGCCAGCAGCCCCCGCCGCAGAGGAAATGAAAAACTGTTTTTT; CDR3aa: CASSPRRRGNEKLFF
abundance: .; j_gene: TRBJ2-2; v_gene: TRBV6-1; d_gene: TRBD1; CDR3nt: TGTGCCAGCAGTGTGGACAGGGTCACCGGGGAGCTGTTTTTT; CDR3aa: CASSVDRVTGELFF
abundance: .; j_gene: TRBJ2-5; v_gene: TRBV9; d_gene: TRBD2; CDR3nt: TGTGCCAGCAGCGTAGTAAGCGGGAGCCCCCAAGAGACCCAGTACTTC; CDR3aa: CASSVVSGSPQETQYF
abundance: .; j_gene: TRBJ2-3; v_gene: TRBV6-5; d_gene: TRBD2; CDR3nt: TGTGCCAGCAGTTCTTGGCCTAGCGGGGTCACAGATACGCAGTATTTT; CDR3aa: CASSSWPSGVTDTQYF
abundance: .; j_gene: TRBJ2-1; v_gene: TRBV20-1; d_gene: TRBD2; CDR3nt: TGCAGTGCCCCAGCCGGACGGCTAGCGGGCCCCAATGAGCAGTTCTTC; CDR3aa: CSAPAGRLAGPNEQFF
abundance: few; j_gene: TRBJ2-1; v_gene: TRBV20-1; d_gene: TRBD2; CDR3nt: TGCAGTGCTGGTGGGACTAGTTCCAATGAGCAGTTCTTC; CDR3aa: CSAGGTSSNEQFF
abundance: .; j_gene: TRBJ1-2; v_gene: TRBV6-1; d_gene: .; CDR3nt: TGTGCCAGCACCGGACAGCGGGGAGAGTCGTATGGCTACACCTTC; CDR3aa: CASTGQRGESYGYTF
abundance: .; j_gene: TRBJ2-1; v_gene: TRBV6-2/TRBV6-3; d_gene: TRBD1; CDR3nt: TGTGCCAGCAGGAACCGGGACAGGGGCTTTACTACCCTCATAAGAGAGCAGTTCTTC; CDR3aa: CASRNRDRGFTTLIREQFF
abundance: few; j_gene: TRBJ2-6; v_gene: TRBV28; d_gene: .; CDR3nt: TGTGCCAGCAGTTGGCCTGCGGGGATTGGGGCCAACGTCCTGACTTTC; CDR3aa: CASSWPAGIGANVLTF
abundance: many; j_gene: TRBJ1-4; v_gene: TRBV5-1; d_gene: TRBD1; CDR3nt: TGCGCCAGCAGCTTCGGACAGGGGGGGGAAAAACTGTTTTTT; CDR3aa: CASSFGQGGEKLFF
abundance: many; j_gene: TRBJ1-1; v_gene: TRBV2; d_gene: TRBD1; CDR3nt: TGTGCCAGCAGTGTGGACAGGTCTAACACTGAAGCTTTCTTT; CDR3aa: CASSVDRSNTEAFF
abundance: few; j_gene: TRBJ2-2; v_gene: TRBV7-2; d_gene: .; CDR3nt: TGTGCCAGCAGCTTATTCTCGACCACCGGGGAGCTGTTTTTT; CDR3aa: CASSLFSTTGELFF
abundance: few; j_gene: TRBJ2-7; v_gene: TRBV20-1; d_gene: TRBD1; CDR3nt: TGCAGTGCAGCCGGGACAGGGTTCGGGGAGCAGTACTTC; CDR3aa: CSAAGTGFGEQYF
abundance: few; j_gene: TRBJ2-5; v_gene: TRBV20-1; d_gene: TRBD1; CDR3nt: TGCAGTGCTAGAGACCCGACAGGGGCTGGGGAGACCCAGTACTTC; CDR3aa: CSARDPTGAGETQYF
abundance: .; j_gene: TRBJ1-2; v_gene: TRBV9; d_gene: .; CDR3nt: TGTGCCAGCAGCGTAGCTCAAGGGGAGGGCTACACCTTC; CDR3aa: CASSVAQGEGYTF
abundance: many; j_gene: TRBJ2-7; v_gene: TRBV6-2/TRBV6-3; d_gene: TRBD1; CDR3nt: TGTGCCAGCAGACGGGACAGAACCTACGAGCAGTACTTC; CDR3aa: CASRRDRTYEQYF
abundance: .; j_gene: TRBJ2-2; v_gene: TRBV20-1; d_gene: TRBD2; CDR3nt: TGCAGTGCTAGAGGTATCGCGGGAGTCACCGGGGAGCTGTTTTTT; CDR3aa: CSARGIAGVTGELFF
abundance: .; j_gene: TRBJ1-2; v_gene: TRBV7-2; d_gene: .; CDR3nt: TGTGCCAGCAGCTTAGATCATGGGAATGACATCTACACCTTC; CDR3aa: CASSLDHGNDIYTF
abundance: few; j_gene: TRBJ2-7; v_gene: TRBV10-3; d_gene: .; CDR3nt: TGTGCCATCACCGACGGACGGAACCCCTACGAGCAGTACTTC; CDR3aa: CAITDGRNPYEQYF
abundance: .; j_gene: TRBJ2-1; v_gene: TRBV24-1; d_gene: TRBD2; CDR3nt: TGTGCCACCAGTGACACCGGGACTAGCGGACACTCCCTAAACTACAATGAGCAGTTCTTC; CDR3aa: CATSDTGTSGHSLNYNEQFF
abundance: many; j_gene: TRBJ2-7; v_gene: TRBV5-1; d_gene: .; CDR3nt: TGCGCCAGCAGCTTGTTGGACTATTCCTACGAGCAGTACTTC; CDR3aa: CASSLLDYSYEQYF
abundance: .; j_gene: TRBJ2-7; v_gene: TRBV5-6; d_gene: .; CDR3nt: TGTGCCAGCAGCTCCACCCCCCCCAACCCCTCCTACGAGCAGTACTTC; CDR3aa: CASSSTPPNPSYEQYF
abundance: .; j_gene: TRBJ1-1; v_gene: TRBV6-1; d_gene: .; CDR3nt: TGTGCCAGCAGCCCCCTCGACGCGAACACTGAAGCTTTCTTT; CDR3aa: CASSPLDANTEAFF
abundance: .; j_gene: TRBJ2-3; v_gene: TRBV13; d_gene: TRBD2; CDR3nt: TGTGCCAGCAGCTTCAGCGGGGGGAAGACAGATACGCAGTATTTT; CDR3aa: CASSFSGGKTDTQYF
abundance: .; j_gene: TRBJ1-1; v_gene: TRBV18; d_gene: .; CDR3nt: TGTGCCAGCTCACCACCAGGTGATTTTGAAGCTTTCTTT; CDR3aa: CASSPPGDFEAFF
abundance: few; j_gene: TRBJ2-1; v_gene: TRBV7-9; d_gene: .; CDR3nt: TGTGCCAGCAGCTTAGCCGCCGTGGATGAGCAGTTCTTC; CDR3aa: CASSLAAVDEQFF
abundance: few; j_gene: TRBJ2-1; v_gene: TRBV11-2; d_gene: TRBD2; CDR3nt: TGTGCCAGCAGCTTGTTCCGAAAGCGGGAGGCGGGTTACAATGAGCAGTTCTTC; CDR3aa: CASSLFRKREAGYNEQFF
abundance: .; j_gene: TRBJ2-2; v_gene: TRBV28; d_gene: .; CDR3nt: TGTGCCAGCAGGGGAAATGTCCCTACCGGGGAGCTGTTTTTT; CDR3aa: CASRGNVPTGELFF
abundance: .; j_gene: TRBJ2-7; v_gene: TRBV12-3/TRBV12-4; d_gene: TRBD2; CDR3nt: TGTGCCAGCAGCCCCGGGGGGTACTCCTATGAGCAGTACTTC; CDR3aa: CASSPGGYSYEQYF
abundance: many; j_gene: TRBJ2-5; v_gene: TRBV20-1; d_gene: .; CDR3nt: TGCAGTGCCATATGGGGGTCAGGGCCGCAAGAGACCCAGTACTTC; CDR3aa: CSAIWGSGPQETQYF
abundance: many; j_gene: TRBJ2-3; v_gene: TRBV11-2; d_gene: .; CDR3nt: TGTGCCAGCAAGTCCATCGGATACACAGATACGCAGTATTTT; CDR3aa: CASKSIGYTDTQYF
abundance: .; j_gene: TRBJ2-4; v_gene: TRBV27; d_gene: .; CDR3nt: TGTGCCAGCAGTCCGGGGTTGAACATTCAGTACTTC; CDR3aa: CASSPGLNIQYF
abundance: .; j_gene: TRBJ2-1; v_gene: TRBV6-2/TRBV6-3; d_gene: .; CDR3nt: TGTGCCAGCAGTTACTCGCGGGGTCCCTATTATGAGCAGTTCTTC; CDR3aa: CASSYSRGPYYEQFF
abundance: few; j_gene: TRBJ2-7; v_gene: TRBV20-1; d_gene: TRBD2; CDR3nt: TGCAGTGGAGCGGGGGTACTTTCCTACGAGCAGTACTTC; CDR3aa: CSGAGVLSYEQYF
abundance: many; j_gene: TRBJ1-4; v_gene: TRBV12-3/TRBV12-4; d_gene: .; CDR3nt: TGTGCCAGCAAGGAGGCAGGGCCGAGAGAAAAACTGTTTTTT; CDR3aa: CASKEAGPREKLFF
abundance: few; j_gene: TRBJ2-3; v_gene: TRBV20-1; d_gene: .; CDR3nt: TGCAGTGCTAGGGGGGTGGGGAGCACAGATACGCAGTATTTT; CDR3aa: CSARGVGSTDTQYF
abundance: .; j_gene: TRBJ1-5; v_gene: TRBV20-1; d_gene: .; CDR3nt: TGCAGTGCTAGAATGGGGGGTTTCGGGTTGAGCAATCAGCCCCAGCATTTT; CDR3aa: CSARMGGFGLSNQPQHF
abundance: few; j_gene: TRBJ1-1; v_gene: TRBV5-6; d_gene: .; CDR3nt: TGTGCCAGCAGCGGGGGACCGATGAACACTGAAGCTTTCTTT; CDR3aa: CASSGGPMNTEAFF
abundance: .; j_gene: TRBJ1-2; v_gene: TRBV11-2; d_gene: TRBD1; CDR3nt: TGTGCCAGCAGCCAACGGACAGGGGCAGGATATGGCTACACCTTC; CDR3aa: CASSQRTGAGYGYTF